The clone carrying this T cell receptor (beta chain) has just a few counts. What it binds is unknown. This sample was taken from a study of T cells after yellow fever vaccination. Study background: Low-cell-number fractions were prepared with SMART-Seq v4 Ultra Low Input. Study-level points and caveats: Booster sampling recovered most clones from primary vaccination (96% CD4, roughly 88% CD8). Compared with primary, the secondary response was weaker and peaked at day 5, not 15.

This CDR3 is 15 amino acids long. The V gene end was trimmed by 6 bases and the J gene end by 7 bases; junction bases not matched to a gene: 10. Universal primer sites and UMIs were introduced during 5'RACE template-switching synthesis of TCR cDNA. TCRdb reprocessed the 5' RACE reads with MiXCR, giving one entry per CDR3 protein. The table lists 550,000 to 750,000 distinct CDR3 sequences, roughly 12% of them singletons. The sequence was collected from a man younger than 40 who received the YFV17D yellow fever vaccine. The chain recombines TRBV12-3 or TRBV12-4 with TRBJ2-1; TRBD2 matches at 9 bases. The sample consisted of PBMCs, taken on the day of the yellow fever booster vaccination. The DNA for the CDR3 is TGTGCCAGCAGGCTTAGCGGGGGAATTGGGAATGAGCAGTTCTTC. Translating gives CASRLSGGIGNEQFF.